These 29 T cell receptor beta chains share one sample of origin, sequenced in a study of T cells after posttransplantation cyclophosphamide. The method was immunoSEQ multiplex PCR; TCRdb's version includes in-frame clones alone and lacks a portion of them. The table records 4,000 to 6,000 clones, about two thirds of them present only once. Sequencing used memory CD8+ T cells sorted from blood. These receptors were obtained from a woman aged 60 to 75 in good health, CMV-negative, and a related stem cell transplant donor.

This clone ranks as medium-sized (0.01 to 0.1%). This chain uses TRBV7-3 with TRBJ2-7; D possibly corresponds to TRBD1 (6 bases). CDR1 is SGHTA and CDR2 is FQGTGA in the germline V gene. The CDR3 totals 14 residues. The germline V and J ends were trimmed by 4 bases and 0 bases, with 10 bases remaining between them. The CDR3 spells CASSSTGSSYEQYF. CDR3 nucleotides: TGTGCCAGCAGCTCAACAGGGAGCTCCTACGAGCAGTACTTC. Full variable domain (missing parts from reference TRBV7-3 and TRBJ2-7): GAGVSQTPSNKVTEKGKYVELRCDPISGHTALYWYRQSLGQGPEFLIYFQGTGAADDSGLPNDRFFAVRPEGSVSTLKIQRTERGDSAVYLCASSSTGSSYEQYFGPGTRLTVT.

By share, this clone ranks as medium-sized (0.01 to 0.1%). This rearrangement joins TRBV7-2 to TRBJ1-4; D gene uncertain. Germline CDR1 SGHTA, CDR2 FQGNSA. V lost 5 bases, J lost 10 bases, and 17 bases lay in between. The CDR3 spans 14 residues. Here the CDR3 DNA reads TGTGCCAGCAGCAACCCAGCCTACCGGGGAAAACTGTTTTTT. Translation: CASSNPAYRGKLFF.

The chain is built from TRBV6-5 and TRBJ2-1; 7 nucleotides match TRBD1. The germline gives CDR1 MNHEY, CDR2 SVGAGI. The CDR3 runs 14 residues. With V trimmed by 6 bases and J by 6 bases, 8 bases remained unmatched. Written as DNA, the CDR3 is TGTGCCAGCAGGGAAAAGGGGGCTCTCAATGAGCAGTTCTTC. This gives the protein CASREKGALNEQFF.

The chain couples TRBV5-1 to TRBJ1-3, with 7 bases that match TRBD1. CDR1 is SGHRS, CDR2 YFSETQ, per germline. Trimming at V came to 0 bases and at J to 4 bases, leaving 4 bases not matched to a gene. The CDR3 loop spans 15 amino acids. In DNA, the CDR3 is TGCGCCAGCAGCTTGGGGGACAGCGGGGGAAACACCATATATTTT. Translating gives CASSLGDSGGNTIYF.

CDR3 sequence reads: CASSQEGGTSPLHF. CDR3 coding DNA: TGCGCCAGCAGCCAAGAGGGGGGGACCTCACCCCTCCACTTT. The chain links TRBV4-3 to TRBJ1-6; tentative D call: TRBD1 (5 bases). This CDR3 has 14 residues. Trimming removed 0 bases from V and 10 bases from J, with 10 bases in between. Germline values: CDR1 LGHNA, CDR2 YSLEER.

This clone was detected only once. The chain combines TRBV7-9 with TRBJ2-1; the match to TRBD2 covers 13 bases. The ends lost 10 bases at V and 4 bases at J; junction bases unmatched: 7. This CDR3 is built from 15 residues. Germline lookup yields CDR1 SEHNR and CDR2 FQNEAQ (reference sequence). This CDR3 is CATTPGLAGYNEQFF. The CDR3 coding sequence is TGTGCCACCACACCGGGACTAGCGGGGTACAATGAGCAGTTCTTC.

Here the CDR3 DNA reads TGTGCCAGCAGCATACTAGCGGGAGGGGGCGGGGAGCTGTTTTTT. Protein sequence: CASSILAGGGGELFF. The gene calls are TRBV6-1 and TRBJ2-2; 13 bases align to TRBD2. The CDR3 loop spans 15 amino acids. Per germline, CDR1 MNHNS and CDR2 SASEGT. J was trimmed by 7 bases and V by 6 bases; bases with no gene match: 5.

This clone appeared a few times. This chain joins TRBV4-1 and TRBJ2-7, with 12 bases lining up with TRBD2. Trimming at V came to 8 bases and at J to 2 bases, leaving 1 base not matched to a gene. This CDR3 is built from 13 residues. The germline CDR1 and CDR2 sequences are MGHRA and YSYEKL. This CDR3 reads CASRLAGAYEQYF. CDR3 nucleotide sequence: TGCGCCAGCCGACTAGCGGGGGCCTACGAGCAGTACTTC.

The V call is TRBV9, the J call TRBJ1-1, with 7 bases fitting TRBD1. This CDR3 has 17 amino acids. The V and J ends lost 4 bases and 4 bases, in that order; junction bases with no gene match: 16. CDR1 is SGDLS and CDR2 is YYNGEE in the germline V gene. CDR3 sequence: CASSPQGTVFLGTEAFF. The CDR3 coding sequence is TGTGCCAGCAGCCCACAGGGGACGGTTTTTCTGGGCACTGAAGCTTTCTTT.

This clone was seen more than once but under ten times. The rearrangement uses TRBV28 and TRBJ1-6; 7 bases are shared with TRBD1. The CDR3 covers 15 residues. Looked up from germline, CDR1 is MDHEN and CDR2 is SYDVKM. V trimming: 10 bases; J trimming: 2 bases; junction bases outside the gene matches: 8. CDR3 coding DNA: TGTGCCATCAAATCTGACAGGGCCTATAATTCACCCCTCCACTTT. Protein product: CAIKSDRAYNSPLHF. Drawing the rest from reference TRBV28 and TRBJ1-6, the complete variable domain is DVKVTQSSRYLVKRTGEKVFLECVQDMDHENMFWYRQDPGLGLRLIYFSYDVKMKEKGDIPEGYSVSREKKERFSLILESASTNQTSMYLCAIKSDRAYNSPLHFGNGTRLTVT.

This sequence joins TRBV2 and TRBJ2-5; D unclear. Germline V gives CDR1 SNHLY, CDR2 FYNNEI. With 9 bases removed from V and 2 bases from J, the gap between germline ends came to 16 bases. The length of the CDR3 is 14 residues. The CDR3 bases are TGTGCCAGAGGTCACGACGGCAGGCAAGAGACCCAGTACTTC. It is translated as CARGHDGRQETQYF. Drawing the rest from reference TRBV2 and TRBJ2-5, the complete variable domain is EPEVTQTPSHQVTQMGQEVILRCVPISNHLYFYWYRQILGQKVEFLVSFYNNEISEKSEIFDDQFSVERPDGSNFTLKIRSTKLEDSAMYFCARGHDGRQETQYFGPGTRLLVL.

This clone is termed medium-sized. V and J are TRBV9 and TRBJ2-3; no definite D call. Trimming shortened V by 4 bases and J by 2 bases, and 14 bases separated the two germline ends. This CDR3 comprises 15 residues. Per germline, CDR1 SGDLS and CDR2 YYNGEE. The CDR3 bases are TGTGCCAGCAGCACCCCTGCGGTAGTCACAGATACGCAGTATTTT. It translates to CASSTPAVVTDTQYF.

The V gene is TRBV7-2, the J gene TRBJ2-7; D is possibly TRBD2 (6 bases). CDR3 size: 15 residues. The V gene's germline CDR1 is SGHTA and CDR2 FQGNSA. V shed 6 bases and J shed 5 bases, with 20 bases lying between them. The CDR3 DNA follows: TGTGCCAGCAGGGCCGGGCGTGGGGGGTTGGACGAGCAGTACTTC. Translated: CASRAGRGGLDEQYF.

There are a few counts of this clone. The chain has TRBV11-3 and TRBJ1-1, with 7 nucleotides matching TRBD1. V dropped 5 bases and J dropped 5; count of bases not matched to a gene: 14. The CDR3 covers 16 residues. Germline assignment: CDR1 SGHNT and CDR2 YENEEA. DNA for the CDR3: TGTGCCAGCAGCCCGGGAAGGGGGCTGGTAGGAACTGAAGCTTTCTTT. Its translation is CASSPGRGLVGTEAFF. Full variable domain (outside the CDR3, taken from reference TRBV11-3 and TRBJ1-1): EAGVVQSPRYKIIEKKQPVAFWCNPISGHNTLYWYLQNLGQGPELLIRYENEEAVDDSQLPKDRFSAERLKGVDSTLKIQPAELGDSAVYLCASSPGRGLVGTEAFFGQGTRLTVV.

The sample holds one count of this clone. The chain employs TRBV28 and TRBJ2-7; D possibly corresponds to TRBD1 (6 bases). From germline, CDR1 is MDHEN and CDR2 SYDVKM. The CDR3 sequence is 15 residues long. Trimming removed 8 bases from V and 3 bases from J, with 20 bases in between. The CDR3 DNA follows: TGTGCCAGCCGTGCCAGGGGTCCCGCATACTACGAGCAGTACTTC. It is translated as CASRARGPAYYEQYF.

By share of the sample, this clone is medium-sized (0.01 to 0.1%). The chain carries TRBV13 and TRBJ2-4, with 7 bases matching TRBD2. The CDR3 loop spans 21 amino acids. The germline CDR1 and CDR2 sequences are PRHDT and FYEKMQ (reference sequence). Unmatched junction bases numbered 22, after V lost 5 bases and J lost 0 bases. Here the CDR3 reads CASSPRLGARERYIAKNIQYF. In DNA form, the CDR3 reads TGTGCCAGCAGCCCCCGACTTGGGGCGCGGGAGCGATATATAGCCAAAAACATTCAGTACTTC. The full variable domain, in which reference TRBV13 and TRBJ2-4 provide the parts outside the CDR3, is AAGVIQSPRHLIKEKRETATLKCYPIPRHDTVYWYQQGPGQDPQFLISFYEKMQSDKGSIPDRFSAQQFSDYHSELNMSSLELGDSALYFCASSPRLGARERYIAKNIQYFGAGTRLSVL.

The V gene is TRBV7-9, the J gene TRBJ2-7; TRBD2 matches 12 bases. V lost 6 bases, J lost 7 bases, and 10 bases stayed unmatched. This CDR3 has 15 amino acids. In germline, CDR1 is SEHNR, CDR2 FQNEAQ (reference sequence). DNA of the CDR3: TGTGCCAGCAGTCCTGGACTAGCGGGAACCCAGGAGCAGTACTTC. As protein: CASSPGLAGTQEQYF.

The V call is TRBV27, the J call TRBJ2-1, with 8 bases identical to TRBD2. V was clipped by 6 bases and J by 7 bases; unmatched bases: 8. The CDR3 is 14 amino acids. Germline V gene sequence: CDR1 MNHEY, CDR2 SMNVEV (reference sequence). The CDR3 is CASSYSPGGNEQFF. CDR3 DNA sequence: TGTGCCAGCAGCTACTCGCCGGGGGGGAATGAGCAGTTCTTC.

This chain links TRBV29-1 with TRBJ2-7; TRBD1 agrees at 7 bases. V was clipped by 3 bases and J by 4 bases; unmatched bases: 3. In germline, CDR1 is SQVTM, CDR2 ANQGSEA. The CDR3 covers 12 residues. CDR3 sequence: CSVDQGEYEQYF. The CDR3 nucleotides are TGCAGCGTTGACCAGGGGGAGTACGAGCAGTACTTC.

This sequence joins TRBV28 and TRBJ1-4; D is unclear. The V gene's germline CDR1 is MDHEN and CDR2 SYDVKM. The V end was cut by 1 base, the J end by 4 bases, with 10 bases between. This CDR3 spans 15 amino acids. The CDR3, as DNA: TGTGCCAGCAGTTTATTCGGGGTGGTTAATGAAAAACTGTTTTTT. It translates to CASSLFGVVNEKLFF.

This clone was seen only a few times. This chain connects TRBV19 to TRBJ2-7, with TRBD1 identical over 11 bases. V gave up 10 bases and J gave up 2 bases; unmatched junction bases: 10. The CDR3 extends over 15 amino acids. Germline loops: CDR1 LNHDA, CDR2 SQIVND (reference sequence). This chain's CDR3 is CATRPGQGVPYEQYF. The CDR3 bases are TGTGCCACCCGACCGGGACAGGGGGTTCCCTACGAGCAGTACTTC.

This clone was counted between two and nine times. This chain connects TRBV4-1 to TRBJ2-7; possible D gene TRBD2, 6 bases. There are 13 residues in the CDR3. Per germline, CDR1 MGHRA and CDR2 YSYEKL. The V end was cut by 0 bases, the J end by 3 bases, with 6 bases between. The CDR3 bases are TGCGCCAGCAGCCAAGAGGGGGGCTACGAGCAGTACTTC. Translated: CASSQEGGYEQYF.

The V call is TRBV27, the J call TRBJ2-7; possible D gene TRBD2, 7 bases. CDR1 is MNHEY, CDR2 SMNVEV, per germline (reference sequence). Trimming cost V 2 bases and J 4 bases, with 15 bases left between them. This CDR3 is 15 amino acids long. CDR3 sequence reads: CASSLSRGARYEQYF. The CDR3, as DNA: TGTGCCAGCAGTTTAAGTCGGGGGGCGAGGTACGAGCAGTACTTC.

This clone is large in the sample. The chain uses TRBV4-3 and TRBJ2-3, with D perhaps TRBD2 (6 bases). The germline V gene encodes CDR1 LGHNA and CDR2 YSLEER. Trimming stripped 0 bases from V and 2 bases from J, with 12 bases between. CDR3 length: 16 amino acids. For the CDR3, the DNA is TGCGCCAGCAGCCAAGATCGAGCGGGTATCACAGATACGCAGTATTTT. This translates into CASSQDRAGITDTQYF.

This clone was seen a few times. This chain joins TRBV15 and TRBJ2-1, with TRBD2 as a possible D gene (5 bases). The germline V gene encodes CDR1 LNHNV and CDR2 YYDKDF (reference sequence). The CDR3 runs 15 residues. The V gene lost 1 base and the J gene lost 6 bases, with 13 bases spanning the gap. CDR3 region: CATSRGDSEVNEQFF. In nucleotides, the CDR3 is TGTGCCACCAGCAGAGGGGATAGCGAGGTCAATGAGCAGTTCTTC. The full variable domain, in which reference TRBV15 and TRBJ2-1 provide the parts outside the CDR3, is DAMVIQNPRYQVTQFGKPVTLSCSQTLNHNVMYWYQQKSSQAPKLLFHYYDKDFNNEADTPDNFQSRRPNTSFCFLDIRSPGLGDTAMYLCATSRGDSEVNEQFFGPGTRLTVL.

This chain joins TRBV29-1 and TRBJ2-7, with 7 nucleotides matching TRBD2. The germline V gene encodes CDR1 SQVTM and CDR2 ANQGSEA. The J segment lost 1 base and the V segment lost 8 bases, leaving 5 bases of the junction unmatched. This CDR3 has 12 residues. CDR3 in amino acids: CSPREVSYEQYF. CDR3 coding DNA: TGCAGCCCCCGGGAGGTGTCCTACGAGCAGTACTTC.

The chain uses TRBV13 and TRBJ2-7; TRBD1 matches 9 bases. The CDR3 spans 15 residues. The V and J ends lost 4 bases and 6 bases, in that order; junction bases with no gene match: 10. Germline lookup yields CDR1 PRHDT and CDR2 FYEKMQ (reference sequence). The CDR3 is CASSSNHRGLFEQYF. The CDR3 DNA is TGTGCCAGCAGCTCCAACCACAGGGGGCTATTCGAGCAGTACTTC.

This rearrangement joins TRBV27 to TRBJ2-7, with a tentative D call TRBD1 (5 bases). V gave up 6 bases and J gave up 1 base, with 10 bases separating them. This CDR3 has 13 residues. CDR1 MNHEY and CDR2 SMNVEV come from the germline V gene (reference sequence). As DNA, the CDR3 is TGTGCCAGCAGGCCCCAGGGTTCCTACGAGCAGTACTTC. It is translated as CASRPQGSYEQYF.

V is TRBV27 and J is TRBJ2-7, with 10 nucleotides matching TRBD1. V gave up 8 bases and J gave up 6 bases; unmatched junction bases: 13. The length of the CDR3 is 15 residues. Germline V CDR1 and CDR2: MNHEY, SMNVEV (reference sequence). The CDR3 sequence: CASSKLGTGDGEQYF. DNA for the CDR3: TGTGCCAGCTCAAAACTGGGGACAGGGGACGGCGAGCAGTACTTC.